This T cell receptor (beta chain) emerged from a study of OX40 agonist ivuxolimab in advanced cancers. Trimming cost V 5 bases and J 2 bases, with 18 bases left between them. The germline CDR1 and CDR2 sequences are SGHVS and FNYEAQ. There are 17 residues in the CDR3. Assay: immunoSEQ multiplex PCR; the TCRdb copy retains only in-frame clones and omits some. The repertoire includes tens of thousands of clones, under 85% of them detected once, and approximately 0.44% sits in the top ten. The chain is built from TRBV7-6 and TRBJ2-2, with D perhaps matching TRBD1 or TRBD2 (6 bases each). This specimen consisted of CD4+ or CD8+ T cells sorted from blood, obtained in a trial of the OX40 agonist ivuxolimab. The source is an adult with an advanced solid tumor such as melanoma, head and neck, liver or kidney cancer. CDR3 in amino acids: CASSTKGGLINTGELFF. In DNA, the CDR3 is TGTGCCAGCAGCACGAAGGGGGGACTGATAAACACCGGGGAGCTGTTTTTT.